This T cell receptor (beta chain) originates from a study of blood T cell repertoires in COVID-19. CDR3 length equals 14 residues. CDR1 is SQVTM and CDR2 is ANQGSEA in the germline V gene. The trim removed 6 bases at V and 4 bases at J, leaving 8 bases unmatched. The repertoire was sequenced with immunoSEQ multiplex PCR; TCRdb's copy has only in-frame clones and lacks some. The repertoire has 300,000 to 450,000 clones, around nine tenths of them found once; the top ten carry over 0.9%. The sequence was obtained from a woman in her twenties or thirties who had been exposed to COVID-19. Sequenced sample: PBMCs or T cells enriched from blood (not recorded which). The chain joins TRBV29-1 to TRBJ1-4; 7 bases align to TRBD1. The CDR3: CSVHLGQDNEKLFF. CDR3 DNA sequence: TGCAGCGTCCACCTTGGACAGGATAATGAAAAACTGTTTTTT. The full variable domain, its missing parts supplied by reference TRBV29-1 and TRBJ1-4, is SAVISQKPSRDICQRGTSLTIQCQVDSQVTMMFWYRQQPGQSLTLIATANQGSEATYESGFVIDKFPISRPNLTFSTLTVSNMSPEDSSIYLCSVHLGQDNEKLFFGSGTQLSVL.